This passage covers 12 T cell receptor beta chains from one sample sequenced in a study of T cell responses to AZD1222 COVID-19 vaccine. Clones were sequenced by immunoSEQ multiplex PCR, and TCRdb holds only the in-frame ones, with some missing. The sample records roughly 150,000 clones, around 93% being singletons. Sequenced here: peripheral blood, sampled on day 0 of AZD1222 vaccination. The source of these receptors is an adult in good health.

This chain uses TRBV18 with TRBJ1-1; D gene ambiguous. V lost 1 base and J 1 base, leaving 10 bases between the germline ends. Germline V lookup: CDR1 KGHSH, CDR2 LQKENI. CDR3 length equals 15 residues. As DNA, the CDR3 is TGTGCCAGCTCACCACAGTTCAGGCGGAACACTGAAGCTTTCTTT. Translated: CASSPQFRRNTEAFF.

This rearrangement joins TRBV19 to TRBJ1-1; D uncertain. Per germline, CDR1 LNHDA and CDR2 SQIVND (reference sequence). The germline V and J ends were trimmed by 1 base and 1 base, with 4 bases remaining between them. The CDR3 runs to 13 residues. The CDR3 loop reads CASSIGANTEAFF. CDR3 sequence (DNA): TGTGCCAGTAGTATAGGGGCGAACACTGAAGCTTTCTTT.

CDR3 coding DNA: TGTGCCAGCAGCGAGCGGGACTCCCCCCTCTACGAGCAGTACTTC. It encodes CASSERDSPLYEQYF. This chain links TRBV7-9 with TRBJ2-7; 7 bases match TRBD2. CDR3 length: 15 residues. Germline V lookup: CDR1 SEHNR, CDR2 FQNEAQ (reference sequence). The ends lost 5 bases at V and 3 bases at J; junction bases unmatched: 10. Full variable domain (rest looked up from reference TRBV7-9 and TRBJ2-7): DTGVSQNPRHKITKRGQNVTFRCDPISEHNRLYWYRQTLGQGPEFLTYFQNEAQLEKSRLLSDRFSAERPKGSFSTLEIQRTEQGDSAMYLCASSERDSPLYEQYFGPGTRLTVT.

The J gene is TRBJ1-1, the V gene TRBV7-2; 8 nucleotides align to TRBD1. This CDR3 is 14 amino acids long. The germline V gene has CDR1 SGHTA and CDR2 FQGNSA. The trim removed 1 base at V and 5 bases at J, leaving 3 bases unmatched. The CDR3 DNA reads TGTGCCAGCAGCTTAGGGCACAGGGGGACTGAAGCTTTCTTT. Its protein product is CASSLGHRGTEAFF.

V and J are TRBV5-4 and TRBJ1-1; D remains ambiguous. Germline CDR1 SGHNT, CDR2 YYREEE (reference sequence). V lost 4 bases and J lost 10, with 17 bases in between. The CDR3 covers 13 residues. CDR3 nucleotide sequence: TGTGCCAGCAGCCACCCGGACGTTAGGTTAGCTTTCTTT. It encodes CASSHPDVRLAFF.

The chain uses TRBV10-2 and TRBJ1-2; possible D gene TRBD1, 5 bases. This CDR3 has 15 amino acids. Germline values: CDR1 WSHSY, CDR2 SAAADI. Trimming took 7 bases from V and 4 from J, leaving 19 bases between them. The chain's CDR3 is CASTIRGVVGYGYTF. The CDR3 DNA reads TGCGCCAGCACCATCCGGGGGGTGGTCGGCTATGGCTACACCTTC.

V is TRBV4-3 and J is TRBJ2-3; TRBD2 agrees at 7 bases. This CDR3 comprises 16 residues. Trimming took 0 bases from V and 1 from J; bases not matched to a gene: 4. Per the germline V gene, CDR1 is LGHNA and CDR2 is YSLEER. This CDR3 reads CASSQDVGGGTDTQYF. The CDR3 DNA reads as TGCGCCAGCAGCCAAGACGTGGGAGGGGGCACAGATACGCAGTATTTT.

In DNA, the CDR3 is TGCGCCAGCAGCCCGGACAGATACGGGCAGCAGTACTTC. Its protein is CASSPDRYGQQYF. The chain combines TRBV4-3 with TRBJ2-7, with D possibly matching TRBD1 (6 bases). Trimming cost V 4 bases and J 8 bases, with 15 bases left between them. The CDR3 spans 13 residues. Per the germline V gene, CDR1 is LGHNA and CDR2 is YSLEER.

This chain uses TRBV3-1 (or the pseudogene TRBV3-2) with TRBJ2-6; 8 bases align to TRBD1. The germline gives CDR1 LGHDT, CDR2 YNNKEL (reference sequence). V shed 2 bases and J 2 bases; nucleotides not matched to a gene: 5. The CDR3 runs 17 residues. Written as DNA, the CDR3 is TGTGCCAGCAGCCAACGGCAGGGGGCGGCTGGGGCCAACGTCCTGACTTTC. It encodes CASSQRQGAAGANVLTF.

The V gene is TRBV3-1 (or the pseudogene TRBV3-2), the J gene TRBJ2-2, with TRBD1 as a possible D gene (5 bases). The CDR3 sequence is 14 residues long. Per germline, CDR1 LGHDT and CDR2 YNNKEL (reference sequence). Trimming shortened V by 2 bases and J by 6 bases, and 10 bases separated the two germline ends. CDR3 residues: CASSQRPGSGELFF. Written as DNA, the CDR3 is TGTGCCAGCAGCCAACGCCCAGGGTCCGGGGAGCTGTTTTTT.

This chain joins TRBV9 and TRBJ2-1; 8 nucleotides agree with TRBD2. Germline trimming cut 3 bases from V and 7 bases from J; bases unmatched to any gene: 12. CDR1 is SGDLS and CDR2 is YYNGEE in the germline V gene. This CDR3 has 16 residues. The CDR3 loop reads CASSAGRVSGMNEQFF. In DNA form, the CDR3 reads TGTGCCAGCAGCGCGGGACGGGTTAGCGGGATGAATGAGCAGTTCTTC.

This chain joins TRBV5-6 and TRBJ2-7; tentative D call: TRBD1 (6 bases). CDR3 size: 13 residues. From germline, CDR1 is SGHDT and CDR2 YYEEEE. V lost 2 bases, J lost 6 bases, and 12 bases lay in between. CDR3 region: CASSLQGPGEQYF. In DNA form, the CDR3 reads TGTGCCAGCAGCTTACAGGGTCCTGGCGAGCAGTACTTC.